This is a list of T cell receptor beta chains from one sample in a study of blood T cell repertoires in COVID-19. Sequencing was performed with immunoSEQ multiplex PCR; in TCRdb, only in-frame clones are kept and a portion is missing. The table records about 140,000 clones, roughly 88% of them present only once. Sequenced input: PBMCs or T cells enriched from blood (not recorded which). The receptors come from a man aged 45-65 years who had recovered from COVID-19. The CDR3 runs from the conserved cysteine through the conserved F or W. Fields, in order: clone size, V gene, J gene, D gene, CDR3 protein, CDR3 DNA. The D gene is left open where the match is weak. A clone size is listed for some rows: how often the clone was seen (once, few, many), or a class if it is expanded.

clone size: NA
V gene: TRBV7-2
J gene: TRBJ2-5
D gene: NA
CDR3 protein: CASSLGLSTQETQYF
CDR3 DNA: TGTGCCAGCAGCTTAGGACTTAGCACTCAAGAGACCCAGTACTTC

clone size: NA
V gene: TRBV10-3
J gene: TRBJ2-2
D gene: TRBD2
CDR3 protein: CAISVGTSPGELFF
CDR3 DNA: TGTGCCATCAGTGTCGGGACTAGTCCCGGGGAGCTGTTTTTT

clone size: NA
V gene: TRBV21-1
J gene: TRBJ1-5
D gene: NA
CDR3 protein: CASSKKVGQNSNQPQHF
CDR3 DNA: TGTGCCAGCAGCAAAAAGGTGGGACAGAATAGCAATCAGCCCCAGCATTTT

clone size: NA
V gene: TRBV30
J gene: TRBJ2-3
D gene: TRBD1
CDR3 protein: CAWSPGQGRSDTQYF
CDR3 DNA: TGTGCCTGGAGTCCGGGACAGGGTAGGTCAGATACGCAGTATTTT

clone size: NA
V gene: TRBV7-9
J gene: TRBJ1-6
D gene: TRBD1
CDR3 protein: CASSKGQGFYNSPLHF
CDR3 DNA: TGTGCCAGCAGCAAGGGACAGGGGTTTTATAATTCACCCCTCCACTTT

clone size: NA
V gene: TRBV5-1
J gene: TRBJ1-4
D gene: TRBD1
CDR3 protein: CASRRQGNNEKLFF
CDR3 DNA: TGCGCCAGCAGGCGACAGGGGAATAATGAAAAACTGTTTTTT

clone size: NA
V gene: TRBV2
J gene: TRBJ2-3
D gene: NA
CDR3 protein: CASSQQGSTDTQYF
CDR3 DNA: TGTGCCAGCAGTCAGCAGGGGAGCACAGATACGCAGTATTTT

clone size: NA
V gene: TRBV5-1
J gene: TRBJ2-3
D gene: TRBD1
CDR3 protein: CASSLGQGKDTQYF
CDR3 DNA: TGCGCCAGCAGCTTGGGACAGGGCAAAGATACGCAGTATTTT

clone size: NA
V gene: TRBV24-1
J gene: TRBJ2-5
D gene: NA
CDR3 protein: CATSAPGETQYF
CDR3 DNA: TGTGCCACCAGTGCTCCGGGGGAGACCCAGTACTTC

clone size: NA
V gene: TRBV7-2
J gene: TRBJ1-5
D gene: TRBD1
CDR3 protein: CASSIRQGNQPQHF
CDR3 DNA: TGTGCCAGCAGCATTAGACAGGGGAATCAGCCCCAGCATTTT

clone size: NA
V gene: TRBV6-6
J gene: TRBJ1-4
D gene: TRBD1
CDR3 protein: CASSYQGVGEKLFF
CDR3 DNA: TGTGCCAGCAGTTACCAGGGGGTCGGCGAAAAACTGTTTTTT

clone size: few
V gene: TRBV5-6
J gene: TRBJ1-5
D gene: NA
CDR3 protein: CASSLGSGYNQPQHF
CDR3 DNA: TGTGCCAGCAGCTTGGGGTCAGGGTACAATCAGCCCCAGCATTTT

clone size: NA
V gene: TRBV7-2
J gene: TRBJ2-3
D gene: TRBD2
CDR3 protein: CASYLAGGPYTQYF
CDR3 DNA: TGTGCCAGCTACCTAGCGGGAGGGCCTTATACGCAGTATTTT

clone size: few
V gene: TRBV12-3/TRBV12-4
J gene: TRBJ1-2
D gene: NA
CDR3 protein: CASSLEGGGYTF
CDR3 DNA: TGTGCCAGCAGTTTAGAGGGAGGTGGCTACACCTTC

clone size: once
V gene: TRBV30
J gene: TRBJ1-2
D gene: NA
CDR3 protein: CAWRSHPGGNYGYTF
CDR3 DNA: TGTGCCTGGAGATCCCATCCAGGCGGGAACTATGGCTACACCTTC

clone size: NA
V gene: TRBV4-3
J gene: TRBJ1-2
D gene: NA
CDR3 protein: CASSQDSMGAGYTF
CDR3 DNA: TGCGCCAGCAGCCAAGATAGTATGGGGGCGGGCTACACCTTC

clone size: NA
V gene: TRBV5-4
J gene: TRBJ1-1
D gene: NA
CDR3 protein: CASSYGGAVTEAFF
CDR3 DNA: TGTGCCAGCAGCTACGGGGGGGCGGTTACTGAAGCTTTCTTT

clone size: NA
V gene: TRBV5-1
J gene: TRBJ2-5
D gene: TRBD1
CDR3 protein: CASRSRGFGGETQYF
CDR3 DNA: TGCGCCAGCCGTTCCAGGGGGTTCGGCGGGGAGACCCAGTACTTC

clone size: NA
V gene: TRBV6-5
J gene: TRBJ1-2
D gene: NA
CDR3 protein: CASSYVGRPYTF
CDR3 DNA: TGTGCCAGCAGTTACGTTGGGAGACCGTACACCTTC

clone size: NA
V gene: TRBV4-2
J gene: TRBJ1-6
D gene: NA
CDR3 protein: CASSQVWTELNSPLHF
CDR3 DNA: TGTGCCAGCAGCCAAGTCTGGACAGAACTTAATTCACCCCTCCACTTT

clone size: NA
V gene: TRBV5-1
J gene: TRBJ2-1
D gene: NA
CDR3 protein: CASSQDPVGGNEQFF
CDR3 DNA: TGCGCCAGCAGCCAGGATCCCGTGGGAGGCAATGAGCAGTTCTTC

clone size: NA
V gene: TRBV6-4
J gene: TRBJ1-2
D gene: NA
CDR3 protein: CASSVGRNYGYTF
CDR3 DNA: TGTGCCAGCAGTGTGGGGCGAAACTATGGCTACACCTTC

clone size: once
V gene: TRBV5-5
J gene: TRBJ2-3
D gene: TRBD2
CDR3 protein: CASSPSGSTPDTQYF
CDR3 DNA: TGTGCCAGCAGCCCTAGCGGGAGTACCCCAGATACGCAGTATTTT

clone size: NA
V gene: TRBV9
J gene: TRBJ1-3
D gene: NA
CDR3 protein: CASSVEDSGNTIYF
CDR3 DNA: TGTGCCAGCAGCGTTGAAGACAGTGGAAACACCATATATTTT

clone size: NA
V gene: TRBV28
J gene: TRBJ2-5
D gene: NA
CDR3 protein: CASSFRETQYF
CDR3 DNA: TGTGCCAGCAGTTTTCGGGAGACCCAGTACTTC

clone size: NA
V gene: TRBV11-2
J gene: TRBJ1-2
D gene: TRBD1
CDR3 protein: CASSFGDRYGYTF
CDR3 DNA: TGTGCCAGCAGCTTCGGGGACAGATATGGCTACACCTTC

clone size: once
V gene: TRBV14
J gene: TRBJ1-6
D gene: TRBD1
CDR3 protein: CASSRLGGYYNSPLHF
CDR3 DNA: TGTGCCAGCAGCCGATTAGGGGGCTACTATAATTCACCCCTCCACTTT

clone size: once
V gene: TRBV11-3
J gene: TRBJ2-3
D gene: NA
CDR3 protein: CASSFNKDTQYF
CDR3 DNA: TGTGCCAGCAGCTTTAACAAAGATACGCAGTATTTT

clone size: few
V gene: TRBV6-5
J gene: TRBJ1-1
D gene: TRBD1
CDR3 protein: CASSQLKQGGTEAFF
CDR3 DNA: TGTGCCAGCAGCCAGCTCAAACAGGGGGGCACTGAAGCTTTCTTT

clone size: few
V gene: TRBV5-8
J gene: TRBJ2-3
D gene: NA
CDR3 protein: CASSLYGRNTDTQYF
CDR3 DNA: TGTGCCAGCAGCCTCTATGGGCGAAACACAGATACGCAGTATTTT

clone size: NA
V gene: TRBV5-1
J gene: TRBJ1-5
D gene: NA
CDR3 protein: CASSLEGRRDQPQHF
CDR3 DNA: TGCGCCAGCAGCTTGGAGGGTAGGAGGGATCAGCCCCAGCATTTT

clone size: NA
V gene: TRBV5-1
J gene: TRBJ2-7
D gene: NA
CDR3 protein: CASSFSSGSEEQYF
CDR3 DNA: TGCGCCAGCAGCTTTAGTTCAGGGTCTGAAGAGCAGTACTTC

clone size: NA
V gene: TRBV24-1
J gene: TRBJ2-3
D gene: TRBD2
CDR3 protein: CATRTSGTDTQYF
CDR3 DNA: TGTGCCACCAGAACTAGCGGTACAGATACGCAGTATTTT

clone size: NA
V gene: TRBV3-1/TRBV3-2
J gene: TRBJ1-5
D gene: TRBD1
CDR3 protein: CASSQGRGRGQPQHF
CDR3 DNA: TGTGCCAGCAGCCAAGGAAGGGGGCGAGGACAGCCCCAGCATTTT

clone size: few
V gene: TRBV9
J gene: TRBJ1-4
D gene: TRBD1
CDR3 protein: CASSKGGSLNEKLFF
CDR3 DNA: TGTGCCAGCAGCAAAGGGGGCAGCCTTAATGAAAAACTGTTTTTT

clone size: NA
V gene: TRBV3-1/TRBV3-2
J gene: TRBJ2-1
D gene: TRBD2
CDR3 protein: CASSQRLAGGNNEQFF
CDR3 DNA: TGTGCCAGCAGCCAGAGACTAGCGGGAGGAAACAATGAGCAGTTCTTC

clone size: NA
V gene: TRBV9
J gene: TRBJ2-3
D gene: NA
CDR3 protein: CASSAPSFDTQYF
CDR3 DNA: TGTGCCAGCAGCGCCCCGAGCTTTGATACGCAGTATTTT

clone size: once
V gene: TRBV2
J gene: TRBJ1-6
D gene: NA
CDR3 protein: CASSVPPGAGTSNSPLHF
CDR3 DNA: TGTGCCAGCAGTGTTCCGCCTGGAGCCGGGACAAGTAATTCACCCCTCCACTTT

clone size: NA
V gene: TRBV19
J gene: TRBJ2-7
D gene: NA
CDR3 protein: CASKVGGLSYEQYF
CDR3 DNA: TGTGCCAGTAAAGTGGGCGGGTTAAGCTACGAGCAGTACTTC

clone size: few
V gene: TRBV24-1
J gene: TRBJ2-3
D gene: TRBD2
CDR3 protein: CATRSSGSDTQYF
CDR3 DNA: TGTGCCACCAGATCTAGCGGATCAGATACGCAGTATTTT

clone size: NA
V gene: TRBV6-1
J gene: TRBJ2-3
D gene: TRBD2
CDR3 protein: CASSKAGGGRDTQYF
CDR3 DNA: TGTGCCAGCAGTAAAGCGGGAGGAGGGAGAGATACGCAGTATTTT

clone size: NA
V gene: TRBV6-1
J gene: TRBJ1-6
D gene: NA
CDR3 protein: CASSDENYNSPLHF
CDR3 DNA: TGTGCCAGCAGTGATGAGAACTATAATTCACCCCTCCACTTT

clone size: few
V gene: TRBV7-9
J gene: TRBJ2-1
D gene: NA
CDR3 protein: CASSSKGLTNEQFF
CDR3 DNA: TGTGCCAGCAGCTCTAAGGGACTTACCAATGAGCAGTTCTTC

clone size: once
V gene: TRBV4-3
J gene: TRBJ1-2
D gene: NA
CDR3 protein: CASSQAADGGYGYTF
CDR3 DNA: TGCGCCAGCAGCCAAGCAGCAGACGGAGGCTATGGCTACACCTTC

clone size: NA
V gene: TRBV5-4
J gene: TRBJ2-3
D gene: TRBD2
CDR3 protein: CASSLPGLASDTQYF
CDR3 DNA: TGTGCCAGCAGCTTACCGGGACTAGCGTCAGATACGCAGTATTTT

clone size: many
V gene: TRBV5-4
J gene: TRBJ2-1
D gene: NA
CDR3 protein: CASSENSNEQFF
CDR3 DNA: TGTGCCAGCAGCGAGAACAGCAATGAGCAGTTCTTC

clone size: NA
V gene: TRBV28
J gene: TRBJ1-1
D gene: NA
CDR3 protein: CASSLRGTSEAFF
CDR3 DNA: TGTGCCAGCAGTTTACGAGGGACATCTGAAGCTTTCTTT

clone size: NA
V gene: TRBV9
J gene: TRBJ2-1
D gene: NA
CDR3 protein: CASSVVSGGGYNEQFF
CDR3 DNA: TGTGCCAGCAGCGTTGTTAGCGGTGGCGGGTACAATGAGCAGTTCTTC

clone size: once
V gene: TRBV11-2
J gene: TRBJ1-2
D gene: NA
CDR3 protein: CASSPGLEGYTF
CDR3 DNA: TGTGCCAGCAGCCCGGGGTTGGAAGGCTACACCTTC

clone size: once
V gene: TRBV5-1
J gene: TRBJ1-1
D gene: NA
CDR3 protein: CASKEQGNTEAFF
CDR3 DNA: TGCGCCAGCAAGGAGCAGGGAAACACTGAAGCTTTCTTT

clone size: NA
V gene: TRBV19
J gene: TRBJ1-4
D gene: TRBD1
CDR3 protein: CASSPRDRLFF
CDR3 DNA: TGTGCCAGTAGTCCCCGGGACAGACTGTTTTTT

clone size: NA
V gene: TRBV19
J gene: TRBJ2-2
D gene: NA
CDR3 protein: CASRNSETGELFF
CDR3 DNA: TGTGCCAGTAGAAATAGCGAGACCGGGGAGCTGTTTTTT

clone size: once
V gene: TRBV27
J gene: TRBJ1-1
D gene: NA
CDR3 protein: CASSFPSGVLNTEAFF
CDR3 DNA: TGTGCCAGCAGTTTCCCTTCAGGGGTCCTGAACACTGAAGCTTTCTTT

clone size: NA
V gene: TRBV6-5
J gene: TRBJ2-2
D gene: TRBD1
CDR3 protein: CASDFRGRGLGELFF
CDR3 DNA: TGTGCCAGCGACTTCAGGGGCAGGGGGCTCGGGGAGCTGTTTTTT

clone size: NA
V gene: TRBV5-1
J gene: TRBJ2-5
D gene: NA
CDR3 protein: CASSLFFSQETQYF
CDR3 DNA: TGCGCCAGCAGCTTGTTTTTCAGCCAAGAGACCCAGTACTTC

clone size: NA
V gene: TRBV10-3
J gene: TRBJ1-2
D gene: NA
CDR3 protein: CAISDHGYGYTF
CDR3 DNA: TGTGCCATCAGTGACCACGGCTATGGCTACACCTTC